This is a list of T cell receptor beta chains from one sample in a study of cytomegalovirus exposure and HLA in healthy donors. Clones were sequenced by immunoSEQ multiplex PCR, and TCRdb holds only the in-frame ones, with some missing. Among about 300,000 clones listed, about nine tenths were seen once. The sample was PBMCs. These receptors all stem from a man in his forties in good health and CMV-seropositive. Both conserved end residues are part of each CDR3. Fields, in order: D gene, J gene, V gene, clone size, CDR3 DNA, CDR3 protein. A D gene is named only where the DNA matches it firmly. Clone size is stated in some rows and not others, as once, few, many or a class when expanded.

NA,TRBJ2-7,TRBV10-2,NA,TGCGCCAGCAGTGAGTCGGGAAGGGACAAGCAGTACTTC,CASSESGRDKQYF
NA,TRBJ1-5,TRBV7-2,NA,TGTGCCAGCAGCTTAGTGGGGACACCGAATTCATTTAGCAATCAGCCCCAGCATTTT,CASSLVGTPNSFSNQPQHF
NA,TRBJ2-7,TRBV5-1,NA,TGCGCCAGTGCGACAGTTTCCTCCTCCTACGAGCAGTACTTC,CASATVSSSYEQYF
NA,TRBJ1-4,TRBV6-5,NA,TGTGCCAGCGAAATACAGGCAACGAATGAAAAACTGTTTTTT,CASEIQATNEKLFF
NA,TRBJ2-1,TRBV5-1,NA,TGCGCCAGTTTAAGCGGGCCAGGGGGCAATGAGCAGTTCTTC,CASLSGPGGNEQFF
TRBD2,TRBJ2-7,TRBV11-3,NA,TGTGCCAGCAGCCAGGAAGCGGGATACGAGCAGTACTTC,CASSQEAGYEQYF
NA,TRBJ2-6,TRBV28,NA,TGTGCCAGCAGCCGATCGGGGCAGGGGAAGGTCGTCCTGACTTTC,CASSRSGQGKVVLTF
NA,TRBJ2-7,TRBV6-6,NA,TGTGCCAGCAGTTACGTCCTGGGGAGCGAGCAGTACTTC,CASSYVLGSEQYF
NA,TRBJ2-7,TRBV7-3,NA,TGTGCCAGCAGCTTAGGACTAAACTCCTACGAGCAGTACTTC,CASSLGLNSYEQYF
TRBD2,TRBJ2-7,TRBV29-1,once,TGCAGCGTTTTAGGCGGGAGCTCCTACGAGCAGTACTTC,CSVLGGSSYEQYF
NA,TRBJ2-3,TRBV9,NA,TGTGCCAGCAGCGTAGACGCGGCTAGCACAGATACGCAGTATTTT,CASSVDAASTDTQYF
NA,TRBJ1-2,TRBV27,NA,TGTGCCAGCAGTTTAGGGCAGGGCTTCTATGGCTACACCTTC,CASSLGQGFYGYTF
NA,TRBJ1-3,TRBV28,NA,TGTGCCAGCACACAGCAGCCCATCTCTGGAAACACCATATATTTT,CASTQQPISGNTIYF
NA,TRBJ1-2,TRBV27,NA,TGTGCCAGCAGTTTAACGGGAGGAAACTATGGCTACACCTTC,CASSLTGGNYGYTF
TRBD2,TRBJ2-1,TRBV18,NA,TGTGCCAGCTCAGCGGGACTAGCGATGTACAATGAGCAGTTCTTC,CASSAGLAMYNEQFF
TRBD1,TRBJ1-2,TRBV5-8,NA,TGCGCCAGCAGCTTGTACCAGGGGGCCTATGGCTACACCTTC,CASSLYQGAYGYTF
NA,TRBJ1-1,TRBV6-5,once,TGTGCCAGCAGTTTGTATAATGAAGCTTTCTTT,CASSLYNEAFF
TRBD2,TRBJ2-5,TRBV4-2,NA,TGTGCCAGCAGCCAAGAGGAGTCAACTAGCGGGTGGAGTGCGGAGACCCAGTACTTC,CASSQEESTSGWSAETQYF
TRBD1,TRBJ2-7,TRBV9,NA,TGTGCCAGCAGCGTAGTAGGGACAGGGACGGGCGAGCAGTACTTC,CASSVVGTGTGEQYF
NA,TRBJ2-3,TRBV2,NA,TGTGCCAGTCGAGCGGTATCCGCCGCAGATACGCAGTATTTT,CASRAVSAADTQYF
TRBD1,TRBJ2-4,TRBV28,NA,TGTGCCAGCAGCCCGGGACAGGTGACGGGGGCCGCCAAAAACATTCAGTACTTC,CASSPGQVTGAAKNIQYF
NA,TRBJ1-2,TRBV29-1,NA,TGCAGCGTTGAAGAAGCGGGGCTCTATGGCTACACCTTC,CSVEEAGLYGYTF
NA,TRBJ1-2,TRBV28,few,TGTGCCACCTCAGTCGGCGGCTATGGCTACACCTTC,CATSVGGYGYTF
NA,TRBJ2-2,TRBV13,NA,TGTGCCAGCAGCTTAAAGTCGAGGGCCGGGGAGCTGTTTTTT,CASSLKSRAGELFF
TRBD1,TRBJ1-5,TRBV28,NA,TGTGCCACCGGGACAGGCAGCAATCAGCCCCAGCATTTT,CATGTGSNQPQHF
TRBD2,TRBJ2-1,TRBV28,NA,TGTGCCAGCAGTTTATTGGGACAGGCGATGGGACTAGCGGGAGTTAAGGGGCAGTTCTTC,CASSLLGQAMGLAGVKGQFF
NA,TRBJ1-5,TRBV7-9,NA,TGTGCCAGCAGCTTAGGTTCCAGGGGAGGCAATCAGCCCCAGCATTTT,CASSLGSRGGNQPQHF
TRBD1,TRBJ2-1,TRBV10-1,NA,TGCGCCAGCAGCCGAGGGGACAGTAAGGAGCAGTTCTTC,CASSRGDSKEQFF
NA,TRBJ2-3,TRBV7-2,NA,TGTGCCAGCAGCCCGGGACAAACCACAGATACGCAGTATTTT,CASSPGQTTDTQYF
TRBD2,TRBJ2-5,TRBV5-1,NA,TGCGCCAGCAGCTTAGCGGGAGTGGTAGAGACCCAGTACTTC,CASSLAGVVETQYF
TRBD1,TRBJ1-1,TRBV7-3,NA,TGTGCCAGCAGCTCGTTAGGGGGCGGACGGACGAACACTGAAGCTTTCTTT,CASSSLGGGRTNTEAFF
TRBD1,TRBJ2-3,TRBV28,NA,TGTGCCAGCAGTTCCCAGACAGGGCTAAGGGCAGATACGCAGTATTTT,CASSSQTGLRADTQYF
NA,TRBJ1-1,TRBV2,NA,TGTGCCAGCAGCAAACAGAACACTGAAGCTTTCTTT,CASSKQNTEAFF
NA,TRBJ1-4,TRBV7-9,NA,TGTGCCAGCAGCCCTTTCGGGGGGTTTAATGAAAAACTGTTTTTT,CASSPFGGFNEKLFF
NA,TRBJ2-5,TRBV27,NA,TGTGCCAGCAGTCCGCCCTTGACTAGAGTCCAAGAGACCCAGTACTTC,CASSPPLTRVQETQYF
NA,TRBJ1-2,TRBV5-1,once,TGCGCCAGCAGCTTGGCAGGGGATCCTAACTATGGCTACACCTTC,CASSLAGDPNYGYTF
TRBD1,TRBJ1-1,TRBV5-1,NA,TGCGCCAGCAGCCGGGGACAGGGTAAACGAGAAATCACTGAAGCTTTCTTT,CASSRGQGKREITEAFF
NA,TRBJ2-7,TRBV27,once,TGTGCCAGCAGTTTATCTCGCTCCTACGAGCAGTACTTC,CASSLSRSYEQYF
TRBD2,TRBJ2-7,TRBV5-4,NA,TGTGCCAGCAGCTTGAATCTGGCTAGCGGGCTATACGAGCAGTACTTC,CASSLNLASGLYEQYF
NA,TRBJ2-4,TRBV11-2,NA,TGTGCCAGCAGCTTAGATCGAGGGATAGTAGCCAAAAACATTCAGTACTTC,CASSLDRGIVAKNIQYF
NA,TRBJ2-7,TRBV7-2,NA,TGTGCCAGCAGCATCCGGGACACGAGCTCCTACGAGCAGTACTTC,CASSIRDTSSYEQYF
NA,TRBJ2-1,TRBV10-3,NA,TGTGCCATCAGGGACTCGACGACGGCGGGTGGGCAGTTCTTC,CAIRDSTTAGGQFF
TRBD2,TRBJ2-7,TRBV7-7,NA,TGTGCTAGCAGCCAGGTCCCAGCGGGAACCGGAGAGCAGTACTTC,CASSQVPAGTGEQYF
TRBD1,TRBJ2-3,TRBV4-2,NA,TGTGCCAGCAGCCAGCCACCGGGACAGGCCACAGATACGCAGTATTTT,CASSQPPGQATDTQYF
NA,TRBJ2-7,TRBV27,NA,TGTGCCAGCAGTTCCCAGGGGCCTCTCTACGAGCAGTACTTC,CASSSQGPLYEQYF
TRBD2,TRBJ2-7,TRBV2,NA,TGTGCCAGCAGGGGACTAGCTTCCGAGCAGTACTTC,CASRGLASEQYF